This TCR beta chain was sequenced in a study of T cell responses to AZD1222 COVID-19 vaccine. Some clones are missing from TCRdb's copy, which holds only in-frame ones; the method was immunoSEQ multiplex PCR. The table has approximately 170,000 clones, more than 85% seen once; the top ten hold 4.4%. Trimming pared 4 bases from V and 10 bases from J, leaving 8 bases between. Germline V gene data show CDR1 as SGHDN and CDR2 as FVKESK. The length of the CDR3 is 11 residues. The source was peripheral blood, collected on day 0 of AZD1222 vaccination. This rearrangement joins TRBV14 to TRBJ2-1; no reliable D call. This clonotype originated in an adult in good health. The chain's CDR3 is CASSPSREQFF. The CDR3, as DNA: TGTGCCAGCAGCCCTTCTCGGGAGCAGTTCTTC. Full variable domain (remainder filled in from reference TRBV14 and TRBJ2-1): EAGVTQFPSHSVIEKGQTVTLRCDPISGHDNLYWYRRVMGKEIKFLLHFVKESKQDESGMPNNRFLAERTGGTYSTLKVQPAELEDSGVYFCASSPSREQFFGPGTRLTVL.